Below are 2 T cell receptor beta chains sequenced from a single sample in a study of blood T cell repertoires in COVID-19. Libraries were prepared by immunoSEQ multiplex PCR; TCRdb keeps only in-frame clonotypes and omits some of them. In the table there are approximately 170,000 clones, around four fifths of which are singletons. Sequencing was carried out using peripheral blood. Receptors were obtained from a human donor in a cohort sampled during active COVID-19.

The rearrangement links TRBV7-8 to TRBJ2-7, with a possible D match to TRBD2 (6 bases). CDR1 is SGHVS, CDR2 FQNEAQ, per germline. V was cut by 5 bases and J by 2 bases, with 13 bases left in between. This CDR3 comprises 14 residues. The CDR3 region is CASSRSGGAYEQYF. In DNA form, the CDR3 reads TGTGCCAGCAGCCGGTCAGGAGGGGCCTACGAGCAGTACTTC.

This chain links TRBV2 with TRBJ1-1, with a tentative D call TRBD1 (5 bases). The germline V gene has CDR1 SNHLY and CDR2 FYNNEI. The CDR3 runs to 15 residues. Trimming stripped 3 bases from V and 1 base from J, with 12 bases between. This chain's CDR3 is CASSERAGGNTEAFF. CDR3 nucleotide sequence: TGTGCCAGCAGTGAGAGGGCGGGGGGGAACACTGAAGCTTTCTTT. Looking up the rest from reference TRBV2 and TRBJ1-1 gives the full variable domain: EPEVTQTPSHQVTQMGQEVILRCVPISNHLYFYWYRQILGQKVEFLVSFYNNEISEKSEIFDDQFSVERPDGSNFTLKIRSTKLEDSAMYFCASSERAGGNTEAFFGQGTRLTVV.